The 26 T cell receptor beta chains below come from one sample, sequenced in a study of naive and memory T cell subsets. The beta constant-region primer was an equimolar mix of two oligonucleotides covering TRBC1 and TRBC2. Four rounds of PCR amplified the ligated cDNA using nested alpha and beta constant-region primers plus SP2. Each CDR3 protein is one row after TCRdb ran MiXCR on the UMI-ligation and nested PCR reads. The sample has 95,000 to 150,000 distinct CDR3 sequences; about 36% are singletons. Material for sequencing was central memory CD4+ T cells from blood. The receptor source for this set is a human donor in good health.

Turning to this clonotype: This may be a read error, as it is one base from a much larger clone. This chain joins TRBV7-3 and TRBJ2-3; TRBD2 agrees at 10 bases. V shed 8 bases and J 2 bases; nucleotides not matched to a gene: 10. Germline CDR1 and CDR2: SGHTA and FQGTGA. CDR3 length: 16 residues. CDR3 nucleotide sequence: TGTGCCAGCGCACAGAGCGGGAGGGTTACCACAGATACGCAGTATTTT. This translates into CASAQSGRVTTDTQYF.

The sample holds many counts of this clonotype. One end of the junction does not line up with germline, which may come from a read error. The CDR3 sequence is CASSPGTTVHEQYF. The DNA of the CDR3 is TGTGCTAGCAGCCCCGGGACAACCGTCCACGAGCAGTACTTC. The V and J genes are TRBV7-7 and TRBJ2-7; D may be TRBD1 (6 bases). This CDR3 comprises 14 residues. Germline V gene sequence: CDR1 SSHAT, CDR2 FNYEAQ (reference sequence).

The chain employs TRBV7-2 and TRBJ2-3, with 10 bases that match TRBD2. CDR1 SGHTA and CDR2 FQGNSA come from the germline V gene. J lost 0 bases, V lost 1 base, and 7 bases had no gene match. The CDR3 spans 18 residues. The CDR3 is CASSLVLAGDPSTDTQYF. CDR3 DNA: TGTGCCAGCAGCTTAGTTCTAGCGGGAGACCCTAGCACAGATACGCAGTATTTT.

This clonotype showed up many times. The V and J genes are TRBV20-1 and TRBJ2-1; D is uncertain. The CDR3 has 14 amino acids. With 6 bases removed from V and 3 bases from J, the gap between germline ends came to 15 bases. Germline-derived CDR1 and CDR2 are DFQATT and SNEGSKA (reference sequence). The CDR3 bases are TGCAGTGCCAGACCAAAGGCAGTCTACAATGAGCAGTTCTTC. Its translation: CSARPKAVYNEQFF.

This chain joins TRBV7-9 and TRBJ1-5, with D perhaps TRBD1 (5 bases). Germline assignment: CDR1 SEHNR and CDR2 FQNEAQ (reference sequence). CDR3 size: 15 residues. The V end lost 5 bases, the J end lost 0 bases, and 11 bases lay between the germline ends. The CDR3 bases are TGTGCCAGCAGCCGGGACGGGGCTAGCAATCAGCCCCAGCATTTT. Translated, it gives CASSRDGASNQPQHF.

This CDR3 is CASSFEDTGELFF. For the CDR3, the DNA is TGTGCCAGCAGCTTTGAAGACACCGGGGAGCTGTTTTTT. J is TRBJ2-2 and V is TRBV5-6; D unresolved. V lost 2 bases to trimming and J lost 3 bases, with 5 bases between them. The CDR3 has 13 residues. The V gene's germline CDR1 is SGHDT and CDR2 YYEEEE. The full variable domain, rest sourced from reference TRBV5-6 and TRBJ2-2, is DAGVTQSPTHLIKTRGQQVTLRCSPKSGHDTVSWYQQALGQGPQFIFQYYEEEERQRGNFPDRFSGHQFPNYSSELNVNALLLGDSALYLCASSFEDTGELFFGEGSRLTVL.

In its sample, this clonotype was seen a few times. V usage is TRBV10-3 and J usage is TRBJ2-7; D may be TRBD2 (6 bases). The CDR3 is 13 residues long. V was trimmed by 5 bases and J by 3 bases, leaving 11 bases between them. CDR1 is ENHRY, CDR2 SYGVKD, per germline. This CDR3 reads CAISSGTYYEQYF. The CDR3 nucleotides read TGTGCCATCAGTTCCGGGACTTACTACGAGCAGTACTTC.

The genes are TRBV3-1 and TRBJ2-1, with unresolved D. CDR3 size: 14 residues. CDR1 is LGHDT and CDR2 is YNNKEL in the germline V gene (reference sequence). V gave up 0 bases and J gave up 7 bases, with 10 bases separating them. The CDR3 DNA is TGTGCCAGCAGCCAAGAAGCGAGTTGGAATGAGCAGTTCTTC. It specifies CASSQEASWNEQFF.

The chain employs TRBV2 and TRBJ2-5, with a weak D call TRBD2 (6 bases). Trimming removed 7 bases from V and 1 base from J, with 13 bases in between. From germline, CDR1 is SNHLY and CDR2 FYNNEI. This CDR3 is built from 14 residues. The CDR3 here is CASMGGRTQETQYF. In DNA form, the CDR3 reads TGTGCCAGCATGGGGGGACGGACCCAAGAGACCCAGTACTTC. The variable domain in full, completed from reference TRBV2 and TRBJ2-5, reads EPEVTQTPSHQVTQMGQEVILRCVPISNHLYFYWYRQILGQKVEFLVSFYNNEISEKSEIFDDQFSVERPDGSNFTLKIRSTKLEDSAMYFCASMGGRTQETQYFGPGTRLLVL.

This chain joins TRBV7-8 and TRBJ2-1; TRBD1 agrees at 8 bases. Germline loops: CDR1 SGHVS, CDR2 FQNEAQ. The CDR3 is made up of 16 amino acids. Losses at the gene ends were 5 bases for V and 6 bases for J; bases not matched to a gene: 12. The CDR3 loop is CASSGRTGRAGNEQFF. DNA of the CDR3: TGTGCCAGCAGCGGAAGGACAGGGCGGGCTGGCAATGAGCAGTTCTTC.

The CDR3 reads CASSLWTSDTQYF. The CDR3 nucleotides are TGTGCCAGCAGTTTATGGACTTCGGATACGCAGTATTTT. This sequence joins TRBV27 and TRBJ2-3; a possible D gene is TRBD2 (5 bases). Trimming left V 1 base short and J 6 bases short, with 8 bases between. The CDR3 extends over 13 amino acids. The V gene's germline CDR1 is MNHEY and CDR2 SMNVEV (reference sequence).

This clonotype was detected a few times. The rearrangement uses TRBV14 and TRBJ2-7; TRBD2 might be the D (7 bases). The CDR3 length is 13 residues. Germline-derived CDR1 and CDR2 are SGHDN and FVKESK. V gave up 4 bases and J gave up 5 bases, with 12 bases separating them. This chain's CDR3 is CASSLWGGHEQYF. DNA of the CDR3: TGTGCCAGCAGCCTGTGGGGGGGGCACGAGCAGTACTTC.

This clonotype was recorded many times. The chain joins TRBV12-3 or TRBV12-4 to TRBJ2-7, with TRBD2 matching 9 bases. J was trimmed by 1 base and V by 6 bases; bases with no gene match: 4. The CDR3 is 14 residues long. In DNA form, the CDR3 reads TGTGCCAGCAGGACAGCGGGAGGTTCCTACGAGCAGTACTTC. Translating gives CASRTAGGSYEQYF.

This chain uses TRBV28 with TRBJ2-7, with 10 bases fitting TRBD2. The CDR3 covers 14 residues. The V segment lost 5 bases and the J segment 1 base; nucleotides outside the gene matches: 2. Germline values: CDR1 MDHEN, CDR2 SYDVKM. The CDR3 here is CASSRAGGSYEQYF. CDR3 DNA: TGTGCCAGCAGTAGAGCGGGAGGGTCCTACGAGCAGTACTTC.

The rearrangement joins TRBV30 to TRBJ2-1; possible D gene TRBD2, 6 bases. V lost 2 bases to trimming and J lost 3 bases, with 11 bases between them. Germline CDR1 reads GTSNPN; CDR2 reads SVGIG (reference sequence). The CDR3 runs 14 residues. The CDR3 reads CAWSFGSYYNEQFF. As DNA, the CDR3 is TGTGCCTGGAGTTTCGGGAGCTACTACAATGAGCAGTTCTTC.

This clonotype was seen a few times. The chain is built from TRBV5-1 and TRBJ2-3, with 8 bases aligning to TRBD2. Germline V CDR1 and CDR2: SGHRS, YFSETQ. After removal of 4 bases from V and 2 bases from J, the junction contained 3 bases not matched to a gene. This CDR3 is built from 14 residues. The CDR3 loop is CASSRGGPTDTQYF. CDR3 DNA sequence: TGCGCCAGCAGCCGCGGGGGGCCCACAGATACGCAGTATTTT.

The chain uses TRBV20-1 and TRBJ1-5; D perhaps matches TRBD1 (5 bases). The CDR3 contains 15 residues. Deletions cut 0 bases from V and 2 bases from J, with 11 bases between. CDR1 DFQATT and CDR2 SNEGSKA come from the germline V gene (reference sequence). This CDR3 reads CSAREGRAGNQPQHF. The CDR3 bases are TGCAGTGCTAGAGAGGGCAGGGCTGGCAATCAGCCCCAGCATTTT.

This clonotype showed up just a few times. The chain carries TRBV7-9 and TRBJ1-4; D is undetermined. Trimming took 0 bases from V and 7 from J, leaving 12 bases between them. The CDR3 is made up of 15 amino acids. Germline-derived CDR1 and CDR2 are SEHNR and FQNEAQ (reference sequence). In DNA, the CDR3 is TGTGCCAGCAGCTTAGCCGAGGGTCGTCGTGAAAAACTGTTTTTT. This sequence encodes CASSLAEGRREKLFF.

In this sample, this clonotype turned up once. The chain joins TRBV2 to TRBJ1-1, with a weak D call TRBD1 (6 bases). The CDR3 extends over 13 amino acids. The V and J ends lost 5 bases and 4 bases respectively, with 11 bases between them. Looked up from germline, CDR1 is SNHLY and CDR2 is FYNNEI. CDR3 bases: TGTGCCAGCAGTTATACAGGGATCACTGAAGCTTTCTTT. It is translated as CASSYTGITEAFF.

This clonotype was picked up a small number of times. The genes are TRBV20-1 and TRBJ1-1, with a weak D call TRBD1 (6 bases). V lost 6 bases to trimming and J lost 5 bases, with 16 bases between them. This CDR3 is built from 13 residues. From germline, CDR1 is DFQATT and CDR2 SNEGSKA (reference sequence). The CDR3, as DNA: TGCAGTGCCTCTCGGGGGGCAGGGACTGAAGCTTTCTTT. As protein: CSASRGAGTEAFF.

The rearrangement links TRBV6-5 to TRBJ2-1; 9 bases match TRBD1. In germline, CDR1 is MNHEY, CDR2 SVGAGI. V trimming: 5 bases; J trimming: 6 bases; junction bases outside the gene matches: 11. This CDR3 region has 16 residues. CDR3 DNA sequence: TGTGCCAGCAGTGCTTATCCGGGACAGGGTTCCAATGAGCAGTTCTTC. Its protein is CASSAYPGQGSNEQFF.

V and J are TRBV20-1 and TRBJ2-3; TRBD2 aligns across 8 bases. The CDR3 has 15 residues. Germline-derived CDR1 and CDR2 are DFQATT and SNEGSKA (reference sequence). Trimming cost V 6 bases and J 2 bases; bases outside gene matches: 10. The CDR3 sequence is CSAAGDLRNTDTQYF. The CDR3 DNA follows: TGCAGTGCAGCGGGAGACCTGAGGAACACAGATACGCAGTATTTT.

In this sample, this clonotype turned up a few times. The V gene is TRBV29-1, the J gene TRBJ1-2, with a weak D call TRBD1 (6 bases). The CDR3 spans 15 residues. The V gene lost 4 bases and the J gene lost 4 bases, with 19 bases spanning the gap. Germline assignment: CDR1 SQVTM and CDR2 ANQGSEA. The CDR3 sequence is CSVGAATDRSYGYTF. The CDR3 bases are TGCAGCGTTGGAGCGGCGACGGACAGAAGCTATGGCTACACCTTC.

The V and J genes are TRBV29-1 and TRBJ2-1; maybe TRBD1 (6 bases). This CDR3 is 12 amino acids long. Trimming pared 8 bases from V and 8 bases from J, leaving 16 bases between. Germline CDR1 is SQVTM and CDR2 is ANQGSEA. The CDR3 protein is CSHQGQVDEQFF. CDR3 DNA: TGCAGCCATCAGGGGCAAGTCGATGAGCAGTTCTTC.

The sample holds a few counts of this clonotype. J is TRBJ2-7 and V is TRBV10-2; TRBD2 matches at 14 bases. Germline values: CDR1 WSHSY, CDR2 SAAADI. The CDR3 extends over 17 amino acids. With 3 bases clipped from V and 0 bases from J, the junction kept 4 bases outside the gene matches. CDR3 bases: TGCGCCAGCAGTGACGGACTAGCGGGAGGCTACTCCTACGAGCAGTACTTC. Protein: CASSDGLAGGYSYEQYF.

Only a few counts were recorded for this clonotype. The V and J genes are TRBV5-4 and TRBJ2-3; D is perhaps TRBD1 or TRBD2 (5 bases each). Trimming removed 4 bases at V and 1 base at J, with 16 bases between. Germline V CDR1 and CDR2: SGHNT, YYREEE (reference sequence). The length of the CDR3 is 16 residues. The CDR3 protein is CASSGKRTFRTDTQYF. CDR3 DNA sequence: TGTGCCAGCAGCGGAAAGCGGACATTTCGCACAGATACGCAGTATTTT. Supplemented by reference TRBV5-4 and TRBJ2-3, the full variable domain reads ETGVTQSPTHLIKTRGQQVTLRCSSQSGHNTVSWYQQALGQGPQFIFQYYREEENGRGNFPPRFSGLQFPNYSSELNVNALELDDSALYLCASSGKRTFRTDTQYFGPGTRLTVL.